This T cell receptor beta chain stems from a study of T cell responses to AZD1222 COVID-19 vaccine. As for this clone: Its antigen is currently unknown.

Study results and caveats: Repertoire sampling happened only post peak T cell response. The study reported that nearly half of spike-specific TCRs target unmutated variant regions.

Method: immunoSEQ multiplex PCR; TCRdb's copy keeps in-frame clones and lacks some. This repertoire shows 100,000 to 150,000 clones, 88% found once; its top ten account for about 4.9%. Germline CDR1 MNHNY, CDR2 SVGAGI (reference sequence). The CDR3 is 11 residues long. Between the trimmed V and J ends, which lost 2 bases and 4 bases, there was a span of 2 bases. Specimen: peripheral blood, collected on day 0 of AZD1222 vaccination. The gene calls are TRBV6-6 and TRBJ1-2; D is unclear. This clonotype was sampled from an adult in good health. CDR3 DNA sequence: TGTGCCAGCAGTTACAGCTATGGCTACACCTTC. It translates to CASSYSYGYTF.